The 18 T cell receptor beta chains listed next were all sequenced from one sample in a study of T cells in Graves' hyperthyroidism and ophthalmopathy (dated by TCRdb to about 2019). Libraries came from multiplex PCR. Sequencing was performed on an Illumina HiSeq 2000. The TCR beta CDR3 regions were amplified from the RNA transcripts. The first round of RT-PCR for the TCR CDR3 was performed with the HTBI primer set and the Qiagen OneStep RT-PCR kit. The public reads were reprocessed in TCRdb via fastp at Q25 and MiXCR, keeping in-frame beta chains. One record per CDR3 amino acid sequence lists the most common genes and DNA. The sample table records about 37,000 distinct CDR3 sequences; 50% to 55% of these occur just once. Roughly 15% of the sample is in the top ten clones. The sequencing sample was made of blood. These receptors came from a man aged 40-49 years with Graves' ophthalmopathy.

With regard to this clonotype: This is likely a read error, given that the CDR3 carries no conserved phenylalanine or tryptophan at its end. The J gene is TRBJ2-5, the V gene TRBV7-2, with D perhaps TRBD1 (6 bases). V was cut by 4 bases and J by 2 bases, with 11 bases left in between. Per the germline V gene, CDR1 is SGHTA and CDR2 is FQGNSA. The CDR3 has 14 amino acids. In nucleotides, the CDR3 is TGTGCCAGCAGCTCGGACAGAAAACAAGAGACCCAGTACCTC. Protein sequence: CASSSDRKQETQYL.

CDR3 coding DNA: TGTGCCAGCAGATCCGGGACAGGGGAGCTGTTTTTT. Encoded protein: CASRSGTGELFF. The chain combines TRBV6-1 with TRBJ2-2, with a weak D call TRBD1 (6 bases). This CDR3 comprises 12 residues. The germline gives CDR1 MNHNS, CDR2 SASEGT. V gave up 6 bases and J gave up 8 bases, with 10 bases separating them.

This clonotype was observed a single time. At one of its ends the junction is not consistent with the germline gene, which may arise from a read error. The chain recombines TRBV7-9 with TRBJ2-2, with a tentative D call TRBD2 (5 bases). This CDR3 is 15 amino acids long. The germline V gene encodes CDR1 SEHNR and CDR2 FQNEAQ (reference sequence). The CDR3 coding sequence is TGTGCCAGCGGAAGGGAGACTTTCAACACCGAGGAGCTGTTTTTT. Translating gives CASGRETFNTEELFF.

This clonotype was seen a few times. The chain links TRBV20-1 to TRBJ1-3; D gene uncertain. The CDR3 sequence is 11 residues long. V lost 5 bases, J lost 0 bases, and 2 bases lay in between. Per germline, CDR1 DFQATT and CDR2 SNEGSKA (reference sequence). The CDR3 reads CSAHSGNTIYF. The CDR3 DNA follows: TGCAGTGCTCACTCTGGAAACACCATATATTTT.

This clonotype was counted ten times or more. The chain uses TRBV28 and TRBJ2-7; D is uncertain. The CDR3 covers 11 residues. Per germline, CDR1 MDHEN and CDR2 SYDVKM. Trimming left V 6 bases short and J 7 bases short, with 10 bases between. The CDR3 nucleotides are TGTGCCAGCAGGTCGTTGAGGGAGCAGTACTTC. It is translated as CASRSLREQYF.

This clonotype was detected only once. V is TRBV7-8 and J is TRBJ1-1; perhaps TRBD1 as D (6 bases). The CDR3 is 14 amino acids. V gave up 6 bases and J gave up 1 base, with 12 bases separating them. Germline V gene data show CDR1 as SGHVS and CDR2 as FQNEAQ. The CDR3 sequence: CASRTGPSNTEAFF. CDR3 nucleotide sequence: TGTGCCAGCAGGACAGGACCCTCGAACACTGAAGCTTTCTTT.

This clonotype was found many times. The V call is TRBV15, the J call TRBJ2-5; D unresolved. This CDR3 region has 15 residues. Germline V gene sequence: CDR1 LNHNV, CDR2 YYDKDF (reference sequence). Trimming pared 2 bases from V and 1 base from J, leaving 11 bases between. Here the CDR3 DNA reads TGTGCCACCAGCAGATCCCCCCAAGCCCAAGAGACCCAGTACTTC. Protein product: CATSRSPQAQETQYF.

In its sample, this clonotype is medium-sized. The chain employs TRBV7-8 and TRBJ1-5; D not certain. V shed 7 bases and J shed 2 bases, with 15 bases lying between them. Germline CDR1 SGHVS, CDR2 FQNEAQ. CDR3 size: 15 residues. CDR3: CASIYGRDRNQPQHF. The CDR3 DNA follows: TGTGCCAGCATTTATGGGAGGGATCGCAATCAGCCCCAGCATTTT.

The chain joins TRBV19 to TRBJ2-1, with TRBD1 identical over 7 bases. Germline trimming cut 5 bases from V and 7 bases from J; bases unmatched to any gene: 5. The CDR3 covers 13 residues. The germline CDR1 and CDR2 sequences are LNHDA and SQIVND (reference sequence). The CDR3 region is CASSQSTGNEQFF. The CDR3 nucleotides read TGTGCCAGTAGTCAATCGACAGGGAATGAGCAGTTCTTC.

V and J are TRBV7-9 and TRBJ2-5; TRBD2 might be the D (5 bases). V lost 5 bases and J lost 11, with 15 bases in between. The CDR3 sequence is 12 residues long. The V gene's germline CDR1 is SEHNR and CDR2 FQNEAQ (reference sequence). CDR3 loop: CASSPGRPGQYF. The CDR3 DNA reads as TGTGCCAGCAGCCCAGGTCGACCGGGACAGTACTTC.

There are many counts of this clonotype. V and J are TRBV27 and TRBJ1-6; D possibly corresponds to TRBD1 (5 bases). The CDR3 has 14 residues. From germline, CDR1 is MNHEY and CDR2 SMNVEV (reference sequence). V lost 2 bases to trimming and J lost 6 bases, with 8 bases between them. The CDR3 here is CASSLRQGNSPLHF. The CDR3 DNA is TGTGCCAGCAGTTTAAGGCAGGGTAATTCACCCCTCCACTTT.

The V gene is TRBV2, the J gene TRBJ2-1; D is unresolved. This CDR3 contains 11 residues. V shed 7 bases and J shed 8 bases, with 9 bases lying between them. Germline CDR1 reads SNHLY; CDR2 reads FYNNEI. The CDR3 DNA follows: TGTGCCAGCAACTCTGAGTATGAGCAGTTCTTC. Protein sequence: CASNSEYEQFF.

CDR3 bases: TGTGCCAGCAGTGAAGCGGTCGGGAGAGAGACCCAGTACTTC. Amino acid sequence: CASSEAVGRETQYF. This chain links TRBV6-1 with TRBJ2-5; maybe TRBD2 (6 bases). This CDR3 comprises 14 residues. The V and J ends lost 0 bases and 4 bases respectively, with 9 bases between them. Germline-derived CDR1 and CDR2 are MNHNS and SASEGT.

This clonotype appeared many times. The chain couples TRBV19 to TRBJ2-7; TRBD2 agrees at 7 bases. The CDR3 runs to 15 residues. Germline V gene data show CDR1 as LNHDA and CDR2 as SQIVND (reference sequence). V shed 6 bases, J shed 2 bases, and the junction held 10 bases outside the gene matches. DNA of the CDR3: TGTGCCAGTAGACCAGGGACTACTGGGCCCTACGAGCAGTACTTC. Amino acids: CASRPGTTGPYEQYF.

V is TRBV7-3 and J is TRBJ2-3; 10 bases fit TRBD2. This CDR3 is built from 14 residues. Germline CDR1 is SGHTA and CDR2 is FQGTGA. Trimming took 2 bases from V and 11 from J; bases not matched to a gene: 7. CDR3 coding DNA: TGTGCCAGCAGCTTACTAGCGGGAGCGAATGAGCAGTATTTT. Translated, it gives CASSLLAGANEQYF.

This clonotype showed up just a few times. The chain recombines TRBV10-1 with TRBJ1-6; D remains ambiguous. There are 14 residues in the CDR3. Germline assignment: CDR1 WNHNN and CDR2 SYGVQD (reference sequence). V lost 1 base, J lost 4 bases, and 5 bases lay in between. The DNA for the CDR3 is TGCGCCAGCAGTGAGTTGGGGTATAATTCACCCCTCCACTTT. It translates to CASSELGYNSPLHF.

This clonotype was recorded at least ten times. The V call is TRBV18, the J call TRBJ2-7; D may be TRBD1 (5 bases). Germline CDR1 is KGHSH and CDR2 is LQKENI. The CDR3 extends over 12 amino acids. V lost 4 bases and J lost 5, with 9 bases in between. The CDR3 nucleotides are TGTGCCAGCTCACTGGTAGGGGACGAGCAGTACTTC. This sequence encodes CASSLVGDEQYF.

The V call is TRBV10-1, the J call TRBJ2-7, with D possibly matching TRBD1 (9 bases). Trimming pared 11 bases from V and 5 bases from J, leaving 25 bases between. Germline V gene sequence: CDR1 WNHNN, CDR2 SYGVQD (reference sequence). There are 15 residues in the CDR3. DNA of the CDR3: TGCGCCGGACAGGGGATGGCGGGAGGAATGGACGAGCAGTACTTC. Its protein product is CAGQGMAGGMDEQYF.